This is a list of T cell receptor beta chains from one sample in a study of shared clonotypes between healthy human individuals. Sequencing used immunoSEQ multiplex PCR; TCRdb keeps in-frame clones, though not all of them. The repertoire holds some 320,000 clones, with more than 75% as singletons. Input material: memory CD8+ T cells sorted from blood. These TCRs come from a young man in good health. Both conserved end residues are trimmed from each CDR3.

>TRBV12-5
ASGFDRATEAF
>TRBV9
ASSVDGTAEKLF
>TRBV10-2
ASTTLMGEQAF
>TRBV7-8
ASSLAGSGGIYEQY
>TRBV14
ASSQVPDNEQF
>TRBV7-9
ASSFSGGDTDTQY
>TRBV7-8
ASSEPDRGITEAF
>TRBV29-1
SAVLPGRVETQY
>TRBV6-5
ASSLGRGNEQF
>TRBV19
ASSPDSYNSPLH
>TRBV7-8
ASSLVSELEQF
>TRBV27
ASSFSGDPSYEQY
>TRBV20-1
SATYEQY
>TRBV13
ASSLSTTRDYEQY
>TRBV18
ASSTGGYSNQPQH
>TRBV7-6
ASALTGEAGELF
>TRBV5-1
ASSTRTGQANYGYT
>TRBV27
ASSLIGPHEQY
>TRBV5-1
ASSLEDRGHTEAF
>TRBV19
ASTDQGSSYNSPLH
>TRBV11-2
ASSVLLSGRDTYEQY
>TRBV4-3
ASSQDPHGYNEQF
>TRBV11-2
ASSVGQGLYEQY
>TRBV5-4
ASSLLGGTPEAF
>TRBV19
ASNPGLIQETQY
>TRBV21-1
ASSSPERGGYQETQY
>TRBV7-9
ASSLGGAGITDTQY
>TRBV29-1
SVGTGTYNEQF
>TRBV6-5
ASSYSGGGAQY
>TRBV30
AWGGVSGNTIY
>TRBV7-9
ASSLGGILEAF
>TRBV9
ASSVDTGHSYEQY
>TRBV9
ASSVGGVAVPTTEGYNEQF
>TRBV4-1
ASSQDRSGYGETQY
>TRBV29-1
SVRGGEKSSNEQF
>TRBV5-4
ASSEGQGYTDTQY
>TRBV6-5
ASSYVASGGQETQY
>TRBV4-1
ASSQWTSGSYNEQF
>TRBV4-3
ASSQGYAGAYEQY
>TRBV7-9
ASSSGLAGIAPPYNEQF
>TRBV20-1
SARKDNEQF
>TRBV29-1
SVEDPRVAGELF
>TRBV18
ASSPWLAGRRWETQY
>TRBV4-1
ASSQGVLGNSRDTQY
>TRBV5-1
ASSLDSGNYGYT
>TRBV5-6
ASSSPRDEQF
>TRBV27
ASSHRGSSYEQY